The rows below give T cell receptor beta chains drawn from one sample of a study of blood T cell repertoires in COVID-19. Assay used: immunoSEQ multiplex PCR; TCRdb lists only in-frame clones, some missing. The sample includes under 60,000 clones, about 90% of them seen just once. The specimen sequenced was peripheral blood. All receptors come from a human donor with active COVID-19. The donor label of this sample is uncertain. The CDR3 runs from the conserved cysteine through the conserved F or W. The D gene is left open where the match is weak. Only part of the rows carry a size: once, few, many, or a class if the clone is expanded.

J: TRBJ2-7
size: NA
V: TRBV5-1
D: NA
CDR3: CASSLLASYEQYF
DNA: TGCGCCAGCAGCTTGCTTGCCAGCTACGAGCAGTACTTC

J: TRBJ2-2
size: NA
V: TRBV5-8
D: NA
CDR3: CASSFFAGELFF
DNA: TGTGCCAGCAGCTTTTTCGCCGGGGAGCTGTTTTTT

J: TRBJ2-5
size: NA
V: TRBV10-1
D: NA
CDR3: CASSDPRVGRGETQYF
DNA: TGCGCCAGCAGCGACCCCCGAGTGGGCCGGGGGGAGACCCAGTACTTC

J: TRBJ1-3
size: NA
V: TRBV30
D: NA
CDR3: CAWSVETLRRTIYF
DNA: TGTGCCTGGAGTGTTGAGACATTAAGGAGGACCATATATTTT

J: TRBJ2-3
size: NA
V: TRBV4-1
D: NA
CDR3: CASSQVGGKDTQYF
DNA: TGCGCCAGCAGCCAAGTTGGAGGGAAAGATACGCAGTATTTT

J: TRBJ1-4
size: NA
V: TRBV6-6
D: NA
CDR3: CASTQVPNEKLFF
DNA: TGTGCCAGCACGCAGGTCCCAAATGAAAAACTGTTTTTT

J: TRBJ1-4
size: few
V: TRBV5-1
D: TRBD1
CDR3: CASKPTGLGNEKLFF
DNA: TGCGCCAGCAAACCGACAGGGCTTGGGAATGAAAAACTGTTTTTT

J: TRBJ2-5
size: NA
V: TRBV29-1
D: NA
CDR3: CSARGQQETQYF
DNA: TGCAGCGCAAGAGGACAGCAAGAGACCCAGTACTTC

J: TRBJ2-5
size: NA
V: TRBV7-9
D: TRBD2
CDR3: CASSLRLAGPQGVETQYF
DNA: TGTGCCAGCAGCTTAAGACTAGCGGGACCCCAGGGCGTTGAGACCCAGTACTTC

J: TRBJ1-4
size: NA
V: TRBV6-6
D: TRBD1
CDR3: CASSPGQVNEKLFF
DNA: TGTGCCAGCAGCCCGGGACAGGTTAATGAAAAACTGTTTTTT

J: TRBJ2-7
size: NA
V: TRBV2
D: TRBD1
CDR3: CASTDRDRAYEQYF
DNA: TGTGCCAGCACTGACAGGGACAGGGCCTACGAGCAGTACTTC

J: TRBJ2-7
size: NA
V: TRBV5-1
D: TRBD2
CDR3: CASSSQPSGTTYEQYF
DNA: TGCGCCAGCAGCTCACAACCTAGCGGGACCACCTACGAGCAGTACTTC

J: TRBJ1-5
size: NA
V: TRBV24-1
D: NA
CDR3: CATSDPSGGQPQHF
DNA: TGTGCCACCAGTGACCCCTCAGGTGGTCAGCCCCAGCATTTT

J: TRBJ1-4
size: NA
V: TRBV9
D: TRBD1
CDR3: CASSAAAGQGQKLFF
DNA: TGTGCCAGCAGCGCCGCGGCGGGACAGGGGCAAAAACTGTTTTTT

J: TRBJ1-5
size: once
V: TRBV12-3/TRBV12-4
D: NA
CDR3: CASSAGAKQPQHF
DNA: TGTGCCAGCAGTGCAGGGGCCAAACAGCCCCAGCATTTT